The sequence of this T cell receptor (beta chain) was determined in a study of early T cells in non-severe SARS-CoV-2 infection. TCRdb analysed the 5' RACE reads with MiXCR anew, one entry per CDR3 protein. The table includes tens of thousands of distinct CDR3 sequences, approximately 6.2% detected once. CDR1 ENHRY and CDR2 SYGVKD come from the germline V gene. The V segment lost 2 bases and the J segment 2 bases; nucleotides outside the gene matches: 4. The CDR3 sequence is 16 residues long. Specimen: whole blood. This receptor was obtained from an adult who was a healthcare worker with PCR-confirmed SARS-CoV-2 infection or an uninfected control (not recorded which). The chain couples TRBV10-3 to TRBJ2-1, with TRBD2 matching 9 bases. The CDR3 DNA follows: TGTGCCATCAGTGAGAATGCGGGGGGGACCTACAATGAGCAGTTCTTC. Protein sequence: CAISENAGGTYNEQFF.